This T cell receptor (beta chain) was captured by sequencing in a study of T cell responses to AZD1222 COVID-19 vaccine. Turning to the study itself: Second-dose recipients at about 4 or about 12 weeks were treated as one pooled group. Overall study results and limits: Two AZD1222 doses significantly raised spike-specific TCR breadth and depth over controls. Nearly half of unique spike-specific TCRs reportedly avoided B.1.351 and B.1.1.7 mutated regions. Donors, mostly white British, included more females; clonal diversity was possibly underestimated.

Trimming removed 0 bases from V and 4 bases from J, with 3 bases in between. CDR1 is GTSNPN and CDR2 is SVGIG in the germline V gene (reference sequence). This CDR3 region has 11 residues. Sequencing used immunoSEQ multiplex PCR; TCRdb keeps in-frame clones, though not all of them. The sample contains over 100,000 clones, about 86% of which appear only once. A word on this clone: What it binds is not known.

J is TRBJ1-2 and V is TRBV30; D is undetermined. This clonotype was obtained from an adult in good health. The sample in question was peripheral blood, obtained on day 0 of AZD1222 vaccination. CDR3 DNA: TGTGCCTGGAGTGTCTCCTATGGCTACACCTTC. Its translation: CAWSVSYGYTF.